This T cell receptor beta chain derives from a study of blood T cell repertoires in COVID-19. Study-wide background: Specimens from acute and convalescent COVID-19 originated in the United States, Italy and Spain. T cells, B-cell-depleted T cells, or PBMCs provided the cDNA or gDNA that served as material.

The CDR3 consists of 15 residues. With 4 bases removed from V and 4 bases from J, the gap between germline ends came to 15 bases. Produced via immunoSEQ multiplex PCR; TCRdb's table is partial and in-frame only. The profile shows some 300,000 clones, approximately 86% of them singletons. The specimen sequenced was peripheral blood. This receptor was taken from a man between 65 and 85 years old with acute or convalescent COVID-19. The V gene is TRBV5-3, the J gene TRBJ1-5; D remains unclear. TRBV5-3 is marked as an open reading frame, function uncertain. Here the CDR3 DNA reads TGTGCCAGAAGCCAACGGAGGCACATGAATCAGCCCCAGCATTTT. Its protein is CARSQRRHMNQPQHF.